The rows below give T cell receptor beta chains drawn from one sample of a study of T cells in Graves' hyperthyroidism and ophthalmopathy. TCRdb processed the multiplex PCR reads anew with MiXCR; each CDR3 protein has one entry. The sample has over 550,000 distinct CDR3 sequences, roughly a sixth seen once. The sample taken for sequencing was blood. The receptors shown here come from a woman younger than 35 with Graves' hyperthyroidism. Both conserved end residues are part of each CDR3. The order of the fields is V gene, CDR3 protein.

v_call: TRBV20-1; cdr3_aa: CSARPAGRESSEQYF
v_call: TRBV20-1; cdr3_aa: CSAGGERVGEQFF
v_call: TRBV28; cdr3_aa: CASSLGGGPDTQYF
v_call: TRBV7-2; cdr3_aa: CASSSTSIRDRGREQYF
v_call: TRBV6-1; cdr3_aa: CASTEKRTGGNQPQHF
v_call: TRBV2; cdr3_aa: CASSWTSSTDTQYF
v_call: TRBV7-2; cdr3_aa: CASGRTGIDYGYTF
v_call: TRBV29-1; cdr3_aa: CSAHRGGSTEAFF
v_call: TRBV2; cdr3_aa: CASKVYTEAFF
v_call: TRBV11-2; cdr3_aa: CASSFDLDTQYF
v_call: TRBV3-1; cdr3_aa: CASSQEGGPTEAFF
v_call: TRBV6-1; cdr3_aa: CASSEAGVGDQPQHF
v_call: TRBV6-1; cdr3_aa: CASSYLSGTGETQYF
v_call: TRBV6-1; cdr3_aa: CASSSTDSGANVLTF
v_call: TRBV12-3/TRBV12-4; cdr3_aa: CASSQLAGGQETQYF
v_call: TRBV28; cdr3_aa: CASSSTGGHTDTQYF
v_call: TRBV20-1; cdr3_aa: CSADESDTQYF
v_call: TRBV5-1; cdr3_aa: CASSPADQKLSPLHF
v_call: TRBV5-6; cdr3_aa: CASSLVVWPYEQYF
v_call: TRBV15; cdr3_aa: CATSRSRDRVLDEQYF
v_call: TRBV2; cdr3_aa: CASSGGLAGGNTQYF
v_call: TRBV3-1; cdr3_aa: CASGQGANTEAFF
v_call: TRBV28; cdr3_aa: CASSLTRVNPAKNIQYF
v_call: TRBV19; cdr3_aa: CASSIPTKTSGRVNEQFF
v_call: TRBV13; cdr3_aa: CASSLQGRVRNNEQFF
v_call: TRBV13; cdr3_aa: CASRSGTNTEAFF
v_call: TRBV5-1; cdr3_aa: CASNPRGTGLNTEAFF
v_call: TRBV3-1; cdr3_aa: CASSQGPAGRRETQYF
v_call: TRBV28; cdr3_aa: CASSLGWDRDVSYTF
v_call: TRBV3-1; cdr3_aa: CASSQEGLGQPQHF
v_call: TRBV10-3; cdr3_aa: CAISVGRGRETQYF
v_call: TRBV20-1; cdr3_aa: CSAREALVQETQYF
v_call: TRBV7-2; cdr3_aa: CASSTHSLVPLYEQYF
v_call: TRBV5-1; cdr3_aa: CAGSSTGGTDTQYF
v_call: TRBV7-9; cdr3_aa: CASSSIRGSETQYF
v_call: TRBV7-9; cdr3_aa: CASSLSLEQYF
v_call: TRBV7-2; cdr3_aa: CASSLGNRAETQYF
v_call: TRBV20-1; cdr3_aa: CSATSTSPNDAYEQYF
v_call: TRBV12-3/TRBV12-4; cdr3_aa: CASSLSWGGRAALDEQYF
v_call: TRBV2; cdr3_aa: CASNRDFNTEAFF
v_call: TRBV30; cdr3_aa: CAWRGGTGLLDTQYF
v_call: TRBV6-1; cdr3_aa: CAYNRDRDNRETQYF
v_call: TRBV20-1; cdr3_aa: CSSSSGSTDTQYF
v_call: TRBV29-1; cdr3_aa: CSVEKDGGGYGYTF
v_call: TRBV18; cdr3_aa: CASSPEISRGEYEQYF
v_call: TRBV29-1; cdr3_aa: CSARDRHYGYTF
v_call: TRBV28; cdr3_aa: CASSQDRGFFDGEQYF
v_call: TRBV16; cdr3_aa: CASSQYPTGGSTEAFF
v_call: TRBV6-1; cdr3_aa: CASSELPLGLVNFRDTQYF
v_call: TRBV28; cdr3_aa: CASSLYRGAPMNTEAFF
v_call: TRBV7-2; cdr3_aa: CASSLAGGATYNEQFF
v_call: TRBV20-1; cdr3_aa: CSAPPGTRETQYF